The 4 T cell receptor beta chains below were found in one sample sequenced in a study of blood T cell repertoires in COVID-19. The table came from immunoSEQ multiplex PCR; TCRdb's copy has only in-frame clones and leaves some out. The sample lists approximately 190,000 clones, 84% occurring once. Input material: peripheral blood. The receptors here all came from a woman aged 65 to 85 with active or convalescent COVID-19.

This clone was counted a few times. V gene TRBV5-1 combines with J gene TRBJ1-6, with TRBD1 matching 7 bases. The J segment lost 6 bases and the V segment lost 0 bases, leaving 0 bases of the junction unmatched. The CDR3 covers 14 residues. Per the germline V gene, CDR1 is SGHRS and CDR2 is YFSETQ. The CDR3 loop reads CASSLEGANSPLHF. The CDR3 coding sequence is TGCGCCAGCAGCTTGGAGGGGGCTAATTCACCCCTCCACTTT.

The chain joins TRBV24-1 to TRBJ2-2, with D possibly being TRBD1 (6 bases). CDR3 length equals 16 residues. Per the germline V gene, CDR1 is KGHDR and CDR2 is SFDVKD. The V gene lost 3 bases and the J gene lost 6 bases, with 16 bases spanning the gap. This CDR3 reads CATSDPRQGQAGELFF. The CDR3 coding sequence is TGTGCCACCAGTGATCCACGTCAGGGGCAAGCCGGGGAGCTGTTTTTT.

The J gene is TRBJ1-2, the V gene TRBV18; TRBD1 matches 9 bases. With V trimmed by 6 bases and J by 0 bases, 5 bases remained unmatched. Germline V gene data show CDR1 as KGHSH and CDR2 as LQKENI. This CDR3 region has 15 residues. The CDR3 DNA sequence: TGTGCCAGCTCGTCCAACAGGGGGCCTAACTATGGCTACACCTTC. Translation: CASSSNRGPNYGYTF. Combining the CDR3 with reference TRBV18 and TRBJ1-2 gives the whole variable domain NAGVMQNPRHLVRRRGQEARLRCSPMKGHSHVYWYRQLPEEGLKFMVYLQKENIIDESGMPKERFSAEFPKEGPSILRIQQVVRGDSAAYFCASSSNRGPNYGYTFGSGTRLTVV.

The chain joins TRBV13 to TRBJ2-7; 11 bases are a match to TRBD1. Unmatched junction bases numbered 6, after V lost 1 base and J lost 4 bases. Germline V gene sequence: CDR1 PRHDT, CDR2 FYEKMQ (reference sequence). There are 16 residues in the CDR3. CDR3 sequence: CASSLDPGQGAYEQYF. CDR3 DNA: TGTGCCAGCAGCTTAGACCCAGGACAGGGGGCGTACGAGCAGTACTTC.